The 23 T cell receptor beta chains below come from one sample, sequenced in a study of T cells in Graves' hyperthyroidism and ophthalmopathy. The TCR beta CDR3 regions underwent amplification using RNA transcripts as the source. A first-round RT-PCR of the TCR CDR3 used the HTBI primer set. TCRdb re-analysed the multiplex PCR reads in MiXCR, keeping a single row per CDR3 protein. The sample gives more than 600,000 distinct CDR3 sequences, about a sixth of which show up once; roughly 8% is in the top ten. Sequencing was carried out using blood. All receptors come from a man between 18 and 35 years old with Graves' hyperthyroidism.

The J gene is TRBJ1-1, the V gene TRBV6-6, with 7 bases that match TRBD1. CDR1 MNHNY and CDR2 SVGAGI come from the germline V gene (reference sequence). The CDR3 covers 17 residues. V trimming: 0 bases; J trimming: 0 bases; junction bases outside the gene matches: 7. This CDR3 is CASSYSQGDSLNTEAFF. CDR3 DNA: TGTGCCAGCAGTTACTCGCAAGGGGACAGTTTGAACACTGAAGCTTTCTTT.

The sample holds many counts of this clonotype. The rearrangement uses TRBV28 and TRBJ2-7, with 10 bases that match TRBD1. The CDR3 extends over 16 amino acids. Germline CDR1 reads MDHEN; CDR2 reads SYDVKM. Losses at the gene ends were 6 bases for V and 3 bases for J; bases not matched to a gene: 11. CDR3 region: CASSPTIGTGDYEQYF. As DNA, the CDR3 is TGTGCCAGCAGCCCTACTATCGGGACAGGGGACTACGAGCAGTACTTC.

The V and J genes are TRBV28 and TRBJ2-1; D is undetermined. Trimming took off 4 bases at V and 10 bases at J, with 14 bases between the two ends. This CDR3 region has 13 residues. Germline values: CDR1 MDHEN, CDR2 SYDVKM. The chain's CDR3 is CASSSLMTIEQFF. CDR3 in DNA: TGTGCCAGCAGTTCCCTGATGACAATCGAGCAGTTCTTC.

The table lists this clonotype with a few counts. CDR3 residues: CSARADRGRGTDTQYF. The CDR3 DNA follows: TGCAGTGCTAGAGCGGACAGGGGGCGAGGCACAGATACGCAGTATTTT. The J gene is TRBJ2-3, the V gene TRBV20-1; 11 bases are shared with TRBD1. CDR3 length equals 16 residues. V lost 1 base to trimming and J lost 1 base; unmatched junction nucleotides: 4. CDR1 and CDR2 from the germline V gene are DFQATT and SNEGSKA (reference sequence).

The CDR3 loop is CSASSGLAGGYSYNEQFF. The CDR3 nucleotides read TGCAGTGCTAGTTCGGGACTAGCGGGAGGGTACTCCTACAATGAGCAGTTCTTC. The gene calls are TRBV20-1 and TRBJ2-1; 16 bases match TRBD2. CDR1 is DFQATT, CDR2 SNEGSKA, per germline (reference sequence). The junction had 5 bases not matched to a gene; V was cut back by 3 bases and J by 0 bases. The CDR3 runs to 18 residues.

This clonotype was detected ten times or more. V usage is TRBV29-1 and J usage is TRBJ2-5; 8 nucleotides line up with TRBD2. The CDR3 loop spans 13 amino acids. Trimming removed 6 bases from V and 5 bases from J; junction bases left unmatched: 8. Germline values: CDR1 SQVTM, CDR2 ANQGSEA. The CDR3 here is CSVGLAGGETQYF. CDR3 nucleotides: TGCAGCGTCGGACTAGCCGGTGGTGAGACCCAGTACTTC.

The chain is built from TRBV11-2 and TRBJ2-7; TRBD2 matches 9 bases. This CDR3 has 12 residues. V lost 10 bases, J lost 4 bases, and 5 bases stayed unmatched. Germline CDR1 reads SGHAT; CDR2 reads FQNNGV. The CDR3 sequence is CATVAGAYEQYF. In nucleotides, the CDR3 is TGTGCCACCGTAGCGGGAGCTTACGAGCAGTACTTC.

This clonotype came up a few times. The CDR3 region is CASSQTGGSTYEQYF. The CDR3 DNA is TGTGCCAGCAGCCAAACAGGGGGATCCACCTACGAGCAGTACTTC. The chain carries TRBV5-6 and TRBJ2-7; 8 bases are a match to TRBD1. The germline CDR1 and CDR2 sequences are SGHDT and YYEEEE. This CDR3 comprises 15 residues. V lost 4 bases, J lost 2 bases, and 8 bases stayed unmatched.

This clonotype was seen ten or more times. Here the CDR3 reads CSARPRDLAKNIQYF. The CDR3 nucleotides are TGCAGTGCTAGACCCAGGGACCTAGCCAAAAACATTCAGTACTTC. This chain uses TRBV20-1 with TRBJ2-4; D possibly matches TRBD1 or TRBD2 (5 bases each). The CDR3 is made up of 15 amino acids. Trimming shortened V by 2 bases and J by 0 bases, and 11 bases separated the two germline ends. Germline-derived CDR1 and CDR2 are DFQATT and SNEGSKA (reference sequence).

The count of this clonotype is one. At one boundary the junction diverges from the germline segment, which might be a read error. V gene TRBV28 combines with J gene TRBJ2-1; 8 positions match TRBD1. Germline CDR1 reads MDHEN; CDR2 reads SYDVKM. The length of the CDR3 is 16 residues. CDR3 DNA sequence: TGTGCCAGCGGGGATCCAGGGGGCCCCTCCTACAATGGGCAGTTCTTC. It yields the protein CASGDPGGPSYNGQFF.

This clonotype was detected many times. The chain links TRBV10-3 to TRBJ2-1, with 8 bases fitting TRBD2. CDR1 is ENHRY, CDR2 SYGVKD, per germline. CDR3 length equals 15 residues. V dropped 3 bases and J dropped 5; count of bases not matched to a gene: 6. CDR3: CAISEPGGADNEQFF. In nucleotides, the CDR3 is TGTGCCATCAGTGAACCGGGGGGGGCCGACAATGAGCAGTTCTTC.

This clonotype was counted only a few times. The V and J genes are TRBV6-1 and TRBJ1-6; 7 nucleotides align to TRBD1. The germline V gene has CDR1 MNHNS and CDR2 SASEGT. CDR3 size: 17 residues. Losses at the gene ends were 7 bases for V and 0 bases for J; bases not matched to a gene: 9. The CDR3 loop is CASKSTGYTSYNSPLHF. CDR3 nucleotides: TGTGCCAGCAAGTCGACAGGGTATACCTCCTATAATTCACCCCTCCACTTT.

The table lists this clonotype with many counts. The V and J genes are TRBV7-2 and TRBJ2-7, with 8 bases lining up with TRBD1. V dropped 4 bases and J dropped 5; count of bases not matched to a gene: 7. CDR1 is SGHTA and CDR2 is FQGNSA in the germline V gene. The CDR3 length is 14 residues. Here the CDR3 reads CASSSRQGPHEQYF. The CDR3 bases are TGTGCCAGCAGCTCCAGACAGGGGCCCCACGAGCAGTACTTC.

There are many counts of this clonotype. The rearrangement uses TRBV28 and TRBJ2-1, with 13 bases that match TRBD2. Germline V lookup: CDR1 MDHEN, CDR2 SYDVKM. J gave up 9 bases and V 0 bases, and 8 bases lay outside the gene matches. The CDR3 spans 17 residues. In DNA form, the CDR3 reads TGTGCCAGCAGTTTATGGTCGGGACTAGCGGGAACAAGTGAGCAGTTCTTC. It translates to CASSLWSGLAGTSEQFF. The full variable domain, its missing parts supplied by reference TRBV28 and TRBJ2-1, is DVKVTQSSRYLVKRTGEKVFLECVQDMDHENMFWYRQDPGLGLRLIYFSYDVKMKEKGDIPEGYSVSREKKERFSLILESASTNQTSMYLCASSLWSGLAGTSEQFFGPGTRLTVL.

The chain combines TRBV11-1 with TRBJ2-1, with 9 bases identical to TRBD2. After removal of 10 bases from V and 0 bases from J, the junction contained 13 bases not matched to a gene. Germline V lookup: CDR1 SGHAT, CDR2 FQDESV (reference sequence). The CDR3 runs 17 residues. The CDR3 is CAILGAGGLSSYNEQFF. CDR3 nucleotides: TGTGCCATTCTAGGAGCGGGGGGCCTTAGCTCCTACAATGAGCAGTTCTTC.

The chain links TRBV30 to TRBJ2-2; D gene unclear. In germline, CDR1 is GTSNPN, CDR2 SVGIG (reference sequence). V lost 3 bases and J lost 5, with 13 bases in between. The CDR3 runs 14 residues. The CDR3 region is CAWSPRWGTGELFF. The CDR3 DNA sequence: TGTGCCTGGAGCCCCAGATGGGGAACCGGGGAGCTGTTTTTT.

This chain uses TRBV15 with TRBJ2-2, with a possible D match to TRBD1 (6 bases). V dropped 7 bases and J dropped 1 base, with 10 bases sitting between them. The CDR3 contains 14 residues. The germline CDR1 and CDR2 sequences are LNHNV and YYDKDF (reference sequence). CDR3 sequence (DNA): TGTGCCACCAAGAGCAGGGGGAACACCGGGGAGCTGTTTTTT. Protein product: CATKSRGNTGELFF.

This clonotype was observed a handful of times. This chain uses TRBV6-5 with TRBJ2-3; weak D call: TRBD2 (6 bases). V dropped 7 bases and J dropped 2 bases, with 13 bases sitting between them. This CDR3 has 14 amino acids. From germline, CDR1 is MNHEY and CDR2 SVGAGI. The CDR3 spells CASIYTGATDTQYF. In DNA, the CDR3 is TGTGCCAGCATTTATACGGGAGCCACAGATACGCAGTATTTT.

This clonotype turned up a few times. The chain links TRBV6-5 to TRBJ2-1; D may be TRBD1 or TRBD2 (6 bases each). CDR1 MNHEY and CDR2 SVGAGI come from the germline V gene. The V gene lost 0 bases and the J gene lost 8 bases, with 8 bases spanning the gap. CDR3 length: 13 amino acids. This CDR3 is CASSYSGGYEQFF. The CDR3 DNA is TGTGCCAGCAGTTACTCGGGGGGCTATGAGCAGTTCTTC.

With respect to this clonotype: This clone may be a read error of a much larger clone one base away. The chain links TRBV6-1 to TRBJ2-7, with 10 nucleotides matching TRBD2. Germline CDR1 reads MNHNS; CDR2 reads SASEGT. The CDR3 spans 14 residues. Trimming removed 6 bases from V and 2 bases from J; junction bases left unmatched: 4. The chain's CDR3 is CASRLSGRAYEQYF. The CDR3, as DNA: TGTGCCAGCAGGCTCAGCGGGAGGGCCTACGAGCAGTACTTC.

The genes are TRBV12-3 or TRBV12-4 and TRBJ1-4, with 7 bases matching TRBD1. This CDR3 has 15 residues. V lost 5 bases to trimming and J lost 4 bases; unmatched junction nucleotides: 7. The CDR3 DNA is TGTGCCAGCAGTGGCCGGGACAGCCTTAATGAAAAACTGTTTTTT. As protein: CASSGRDSLNEKLFF.

The chain carries TRBV7-2 and TRBJ1-1; no reliable D call. V was trimmed by 7 bases and J by 2 bases, leaving 20 bases between them. CDR3 length equals 16 residues. CDR1 and CDR2 from the germline V gene are SGHTA and FQGNSA. The CDR3 sequence: CASTIKVARLNTEAFF. CDR3 DNA sequence: TGTGCCAGCACCATAAAGGTGGCTCGCCTTAACACTGAAGCTTTCTTT.

This clonotype was seen at least ten times. The J gene is TRBJ1-3, the V gene TRBV30; weak D call: TRBD1 (5 bases). Germline CDR1 and CDR2: GTSNPN and SVGIG (reference sequence). CDR3 length: 14 amino acids. Trimming took 6 bases from V and 0 from J, leaving 12 bases between them. The CDR3 bases are TGTGCCTGCCCCCGCGGGGGCTCTGGAAACACCATATATTTT. Translating it yields CACPRGGSGNTIYF.